This TCR beta chain was sequenced for a study of blood T cell repertoires in COVID-19. On the study more broadly: The United States, Italy and Spain provided the acute and convalescent COVID-19 samples.

Generated by immunoSEQ multiplex PCR, the TCRdb table keeps only in-frame clones and is missing some. The table shows 200,000 to 250,000 clones, with approximately 86% occurring only once. V was cut by 1 base and J by 0 bases, with 12 bases left in between. Germline V gene lookup returns CDR1 LNHDA and CDR2 SQIVND (reference sequence). The CDR3 consists of 16 residues. Sequencing was carried out using peripheral blood. The source is a woman of 80 years or more with acute or convalescent COVID-19. The chain combines TRBV19 with TRBJ1-2; maybe TRBD1 (5 bases). This chain's CDR3 is CASSIGGLQANYGYTF. CDR3 in DNA: TGTGCCAGTAGTATAGGGGGACTCCAAGCTAACTATGGCTACACCTTC.